The TCR beta chain under discussion was sequenced for a study of somatic mutations in cytotoxic T cells in rheumatoid arthritis. The study, taken as a whole, reports: The top CD8+ clone topped 20% of CD8+ cells in about an eighth of the roughly 60 patients.

V lost 8 bases, J lost 2 bases, and 12 bases lay in between. The CDR3 sequence is 13 residues long. Per germline, CDR1 SEHNR and CDR2 FQNEAQ (reference sequence). The table came from immunoSEQ multiplex PCR; TCRdb's copy has only in-frame clones and leaves some out. In the table there are some 38,000 clones, 70% to 85% of which are singletons. Flow cytometry was used to check the purity of CD4+ and CD8+ cells, which had been isolated by positive magnetic bead selection. The table lists this clone with a count of one. Its target is not known. The TCR sequence derives from a man between 35 and 55 years old in good health. The chain is built from TRBV7-9 and TRBJ2-5; D gene unclear. Sequencing used CD8+ T cells sorted from blood. The CDR3 DNA sequence: TGTGCCAGCCACTCCGGGCCTCAAGAGACCCAGTACTTC. It translates to CASHSGPQETQYF.